The following is a T cell receptor (beta chain) sequence with its context. No antigen is known for it. Base-call qualities are not available, and no considerably larger clone is one nucleotide away. TCRbeta CDR3 regions were amplified from genomic DNA using the immunoSEQ Assay, a bias-controlled multiplex PCR. As for the original processing: Nucleated cell counts per sample were estimated from amplification of reference gene primers within the assay. To quantify the absolute abundance of each unique TCRbeta CDR3 rearrangement, sequence reads were collapsed and filtered. For each sample, productive Simpson clonality was calculated by taking the square root of Simpson's diversity index across productive rearrangements. Not all clones reach the TCRdb copy of this immuneACCESS table, which keeps in-frame sequences only. Checked studies attribute under half of the gap to unresolved V genes and leave the rest unexplained. V and J calls and clone size come straight from that table; D and trimming were deduced from the DNA. This sample holds fewer than 55,000 clones; 86% were observed only once. The top ten constitute roughly 2.1% of the sample.

This entry belongs to a study of blood T cell repertoires in COVID-19 (dated by TCRdb to the early 2020s). Regarding the study in general: Collaborator samples came from the United States, Italy and Spain and covered acute and convalescent phases of COVID-19. The material from the prospective study consisted of cDNA or gDNA derived from T cells, B-cell-depleted T cells, or PBMCs. The dataset comprised deeply sampled blood TCRbeta repertoires from subjects exposed to, actively infected with, or recovered from COVID-19. The repertoires were made available in a free public database intended to serve as a resource for research on the immune response to SARS-CoV-2. Samples came from the ongoing ImmuneRACE study (first 160 participants) plus 1,254 subjects from 6 global collaborators. The sample metadata nearly always contained a de-identified subject ID, COVID-19 status, age in years and sex. Where HLA class I and class II types were available, the types were taken from metadata supplied by the sample provider, not from assay-based typing.

Reading from cysteine to phenylalanine, the CDR3 counts 12 amino acids. Kept here is only the CDR3 DNA, which spans 36 bases and is read in frame from base 1. Trimming takes 5 bases from V and 4 bases from J, and the germline ends sit 11 bases apart. Based on the germline V gene (reference sequence), the CDR1 and CDR2 sequences are GTSNPN and SVGIG. General conclusions and limits of the study: How much clinical and demographic metadata was included differed by source and by participant, and the metadata was provided uncurated.

Whole blood was collected in K2EDTA tubes by collaborating institutions according to the institutions' own protocols. For TCRbeta analysis, collaborators shipped samples in one of three forms: frozen whole blood, isolated PBMCs, or DNA extracted from either of those sample types. The sequencing sample was made of peripheral blood. The clonotype was recovered from a woman in her sixties or seventies with acute or convalescent COVID-19. Here the chain combines TRBV30 and TRBJ1-1, with the D gene not confidently named. At the DNA level, the sequence is TGTGCCTGGGGCAAGAGCGTCACTGAAGCTTTCTTT. Its protein product is CAWGKSVTEAFF.